This record covers a single TCR beta chain. Its antigen is unknown. J gave up 5 bases and V 2 bases, and 5 bases lay outside the gene matches. The CDR3 runs 14 residues. Germline CDR1 is SGDLS and CDR2 is YYNGEE. Treatment in this sample: about 20 received Ad26.COV2.S at low or high dose, single or two shots; 5 received placebo; per-sample allocation not given. The samples were gathered on day 63 after the first injection of vaccine or placebo. Adults aged 18-55 years in Boston included the donor. Produced via immunoSEQ multiplex PCR; TCRdb's table is partial and in-frame only. Of some 240,000 clones in the sample, about 83% were seen once. These data are taken from a study of Ad26.COV2.S vaccination and SARS-CoV-2 variants. General observations from the study: Comparability of non-spike TCR breadth was observed across vaccine and placebo recipients.

This chain connects TRBV9 to TRBJ2-5, with 8 bases fitting TRBD1. The specimen comprised peripheral blood, sampled in a trial of Ad26.COV2.S vaccine versus placebo. The sequence derives from a person between 18 and 65 years old who received the Ad26.COV2.S COVID-19 vaccine or a placebo. The CDR3, as DNA: TGTGCCAGCAGCGTCACTACAGGGGGGGAGACCCAGTACTTC. It yields the protein CASSVTTGGETQYF.